Listed below are T cell receptor beta chains from one sample, sequenced in a study of shared clonotypes between healthy human individuals. The assay was immunoSEQ multiplex PCR, and TCRdb's table has in-frame clones only and misses some. Of some 580,000 clones detected, approximately 97% appear once; the ten largest clones hold 0.055% to 0.07%. Sequences were obtained from naive CD4+ T cells sorted from blood. These receptors all stem from a woman in her twenties or thirties in good health. Both conserved end residues are part of each CDR3. The D gene is left open where the match is weak. The size entry is marked missing in some rows and otherwise reads once, few, many or a size class.

>once|TRBV5-5|-|TRBJ1-2
CASSPQGGSYGYTF
TGTGCCAGCAGCCCCCAGGGAGGGAGCTATGGCTACACCTTC
>-|TRBV5-1|-|TRBJ2-3
CASSSAQGSGTDTQYF
TGCGCCAGCAGCAGCGCTCAGGGGAGTGGCACAGATACGCAGTATTTT
>-|TRBV7-9|-|TRBJ1-1
CASSLNFNTEAFF
TGTGCCAGCAGCTTAAATTTTAACACTGAAGCTTTCTTT
>-|TRBV6-6|-|TRBJ2-1
CASSPSHGEWQFF
TGTGCCAGCAGCCCGAGTCATGGGGAGTGGCAGTTCTTC
>-|TRBV5-1|-|TRBJ2-2
CASSSYSGSNTGELFF
TGCGCCAGCAGCTCATATAGCGGTTCGAACACCGGGGAGCTGTTTTTT
>-|TRBV10-1|-|TRBJ2-1
CASSREISYNEQFF
TGCGCCAGCAGTCGGGAGATCTCCTACAATGAGCAGTTCTTC
>-|TRBV27|-|TRBJ2-7
CASSVTPTYEQYF
TGTGCCAGCAGTGTGACACCAACCTACGAGCAGTACTTC
>-|TRBV19|TRBD1|TRBJ1-5
CASSRGQTNNQPQHF
TGTGCCAGTAGTAGGGGACAGACTAACAATCAGCCCCAGCATTTT
>once|TRBV28|-|TRBJ2-3
CASSSSGQPDTQYF
TGTGCCAGCAGTTCCTCGGGCCAGCCGGATACGCAGTATTTT
>-|TRBV30|-|TRBJ2-7
CAWSRGSAYEQYF
TGTGCCTGGAGTAGGGGGTCCGCCTACGAGCAGTACTTC
>-|TRBV7-2|-|TRBJ1-2
CASSPEFRYGYTF
TGTGCCAGCAGCCCCGAGTTCCGCTATGGCTACACCTTC
>-|TRBV7-2|TRBD2|TRBJ2-1
CASSLGSGSSYNEQFF
TGTGCCAGCAGCTTGGGAAGCGGGAGCTCCTACAATGAGCAGTTCTTC
>once|TRBV6-5|-|TRBJ1-4
CASSSRIEEKLFF
TGTGCCAGCAGTTCTAGGATAGAAGAAAAACTGTTTTTT
>-|TRBV29-1|-|TRBJ2-7
CSVGGSGSYEQYF
TGCAGCGTTGGGGGTTCGGGGTCCTACGAGCAGTACTTC
>-|TRBV6-1|-|TRBJ2-7
CASRGFTYEQYF
TGTGCCAGCAGGGGATTTACCTACGAGCAGTACTTC
>-|TRBV28|TRBD2|TRBJ2-7
CASSLAGAYEQYF
TGTGCCAGCAGTCTAGCGGGAGCGTACGAGCAGTACTTC
>-|TRBV5-4|-|TRBJ2-3
CASSLAGIRADTQYF
TGTGCCAGCAGCTTGGCGGGGATCCGCGCAGATACGCAGTATTTT
>once|TRBV6-6|TRBD2|TRBJ2-7
CASRPGLAPEQYF
TGTGCCAGCAGACCCGGACTAGCCCCCGAGCAGTACTTC
>once|TRBV4-1|-|TRBJ1-3
CASSQPKVSGNTIYF
TGCGCCAGCAGCCAACCTAAAGTGTCTGGAAACACCATATATTTT
>-|TRBV7-2|-|TRBJ2-7
CASSQRGLTSYEQYF
TGTGCCAGCAGCCAAAGGGGATTAACCTCCTACGAGCAGTACTTC
>once|TRBV19|-|TRBJ1-1
CASIEGRPMNTEAFF
TGTGCCAGTATTGAGGGACGGCCAATGAACACTGAAGCTTTCTTT
>-|TRBV27|TRBD1|TRBJ1-2
CASRQGRSYGYTF
TGTGCCAGCAGACAGGGGAGGTCCTATGGCTACACCTTC
>-|TRBV5-1|TRBD2|TRBJ2-2
CASSLVLAGTGELFF
TGCGCCAGCAGCTTGGTACTAGCGGGCACCGGGGAGCTGTTTTTT
>-|TRBV11-2|TRBD2|TRBJ2-1
CASSYRASGIINEQFF
TGTGCCAGCAGCTACAGGGCTAGCGGGATAATCAATGAGCAGTTCTTC
>-|TRBV30|-|TRBJ2-1
CECGRAYNEQFF
TGTGAGTGCGGGCGAGCCTACAATGAGCAGTTCTTC
>-|TRBV28|TRBD2|TRBJ2-3
CASSFYIFGLAGSTDTQYF
TGTGCCAGCAGTTTTTATATATTCGGACTAGCGGGTAGCACAGATACGCAGTATTTT
>-|TRBV11-2|-|TRBJ2-3
CASTKKPGGVADTQYF
TGTGCCAGCACCAAGAAACCTGGTGGGGTAGCAGATACGCAGTATTTT
>-|TRBV29-1|TRBD1|TRBJ2-5
CSVEDARGRQETQYF
TGCAGCGTTGAAGATGCCAGGGGGCGCCAAGAGACCCAGTACTTC
>-|TRBV4-1|TRBD1|TRBJ1-1
CASSTDRENTEAFF
TGCGCCAGCAGCACGGACAGGGAGAACACTGAAGCTTTCTTT
>-|TRBV27|TRBD1|TRBJ1-1
CASSPIGGTGATEAFF
TGTGCCAGCAGTCCAATTGGGGGAACAGGGGCAACTGAAGCTTTCTTT
>once|TRBV5-1|-|TRBJ1-5
CASSLGPGDQPQHF
TGCGCCAGCAGCTTGGGTCCGGGGGACCAGCCCCAGCATTTT
>-|TRBV28|TRBD1|TRBJ2-7
CASKETGVPYEQYF
TGTGCCAGCAAAGAGACAGGGGTTCCCTACGAGCAGTACTTC
>-|TRBV5-1|-|TRBJ2-2
CASSLVPGLMTGELFF
TGCGCCAGCAGCTTGGTTCCGGGATTGATGACCGGGGAGCTGTTTTTT
>-|TRBV20-1|-|TRBJ2-3
CSARSDTQYF
TGCAGTGCTAGATCTGATACGCAGTATTTT
>-|TRBV28|-|TRBJ2-6
CASSPASGANVLTF
TGTGCCAGCAGCCCAGCCTCTGGGGCCAACGTCCTGACTTTC
>-|TRBV18|-|TRBJ1-5
CASSPSRDPSNQPQHF
TGTGCCAGCTCACCATCGCGGGACCCCAGCAATCAGCCCCAGCATTTT
>-|TRBV19|TRBD1|TRBJ2-7
CASSPNPPGQGAFYEQYF
TGTGCCAGTAGTCCAAATCCTCCGGGACAGGGGGCTTTCTACGAGCAGTACTTC
>-|TRBV20-1|-|TRBJ1-1
CSASTSPGPFF
TGCAGTGCTAGTACGTCGCCAGGGCCTTTCTTT
>once|TRBV10-1|-|TRBJ1-1
CASSESMTRDTEAFF
TGCGCCAGCAGTGAGTCTATGACCAGGGACACTGAAGCTTTCTTT
>-|TRBV27|-|TRBJ2-1
CASRAWAAENEQFF
TGTGCCAGCAGGGCTTGGGCCGCGGAAAATGAGCAGTTCTTC
>-|TRBV10-1|-|TRBJ2-1
CARETLPYNEQFF
TGCGCCAGGGAGACACTTCCCTACAATGAGCAGTTCTTC
>-|TRBV28|TRBD2|TRBJ2-7
CASSLAPGLAGGGEQYF
TGTGCCAGCAGTTTAGCCCCGGGACTAGCGGGAGGTGGGGAGCAGTACTTC
>-|TRBV5-4|TRBD1|TRBJ1-2
CASSTDRGIYGYTF
TGTGCCAGCAGCACCGACAGGGGAATCTATGGCTACACCTTC
>-|TRBV5-1|TRBD2|TRBJ2-3
CASSSRLAGVSTDTQYF
TGCGCCAGCAGCTCCCGACTAGCGGGGGTATCCACAGATACGCAGTATTTT
>-|TRBV18|-|TRBJ2-3
CASSPRTPEGTDTQYF
TGTGCCAGCTCACCGAGGACACCGGAGGGCACAGATACGCAGTATTTT
>-|TRBV27|-|TRBJ2-6
CASRNQLSGANVLTF
TGTGCCAGCAGAAACCAGTTATCTGGGGCCAACGTCCTGACTTTC
>-|TRBV28|-|TRBJ2-2
CASSPTWRSGELFF
TGTGCCAGCAGCCCCACCTGGCGGTCCGGGGAGCTGTTTTTT
>-|TRBV4-2|-|TRBJ2-6
CASSQDITGANVLTF
TGTGCCAGCAGCCAAGATATAACTGGGGCCAACGTCCTGACTTTC
>-|TRBV9|TRBD2|TRBJ2-3
CASSVAGTSSVQFSMPDTQYF
TGTGCCAGCAGCGTAGCTGGGACTAGTTCAGTCCAATTTAGCATGCCAGATACGCAGTATTTT